Below, 32 T cell receptor beta chains from the same sample are listed, as sequenced in a study of T cells in tuberculosis. Data came from immunoSEQ multiplex PCR; TCRdb stores just in-frame clones and leaves some out. This table has fewer than 35,000 clones, roughly 96% appearing once. Material for sequencing was PBMCs. The receptor set was obtained from a donor aged 10-29 years with latent tuberculosis or without tuberculosis infection.

The chain has TRBV9 and TRBJ2-7, with TRBD1 as a possible D gene (7 bases). Germline V gives CDR1 SGDLS, CDR2 YYNGEE. The CDR3 is 16 residues long. V was clipped by 4 bases and J by 3 bases, with 20 bases between them. CDR3 residues: CASSPWGGQEDYEQYF. The CDR3 DNA follows: TGTGCCAGCAGCCCCTGGGGAGGACAGGAAGACTACGAGCAGTACTTC.

The chain carries TRBV19 and TRBJ1-4; unclear D gene. Germline V gives CDR1 LNHDA, CDR2 SQIVND (reference sequence). The CDR3 length is 15 residues. Trimming took 3 bases from V and 7 from J, leaving 15 bases between them. Here the CDR3 reads CASSISSTSSEKLFF. The CDR3 DNA reads as TGTGCCAGTAGTATTAGCAGTACCAGTAGTGAAAAACTGTTTTTT.

Here the CDR3 reads CASSRTSGGQETQYF. The CDR3 DNA is TGTGCCAGCAGCCGGACTAGCGGGGGGCAAGAGACCCAGTACTTC. This chain connects TRBV9 to TRBJ2-5; 14 bases map to TRBD2. This CDR3 is built from 15 residues. CDR1 SGDLS and CDR2 YYNGEE come from the germline V gene. V dropped 4 bases and J dropped 2; count of bases not matched to a gene: 1.

The chain has TRBV5-4 and TRBJ2-7, with TRBD1 matching over 7 bases. Losses at the gene ends were 2 bases for V and 1 base for J; bases not matched to a gene: 3. CDR3 length: 14 residues. Looked up from germline, CDR1 is SGHNT and CDR2 is YYREEE (reference sequence). In nucleotides, the CDR3 is TGTGCCAGCAGCTTTGGCAGGGGGTCCTACGAGCAGTACTTC. Its protein is CASSFGRGSYEQYF.

This clone was observed a single time. The gene calls are TRBV4-2 and TRBJ2-4, with 7 bases identical to TRBD2. Germline V gives CDR1 LGHNA, CDR2 YNFKEQ. CDR3 length equals 15 residues. With V trimmed by 0 bases and J by 9 bases, 8 bases remained unmatched. This CDR3 reads CASSQDSSGKLIQYF. DNA of the CDR3: TGTGCCAGCAGCCAAGATTCCAGCGGGAAGCTCATTCAGTACTTC.

The chain uses TRBV7-2 and TRBJ2-1; no clear D gene. The germline V gene has CDR1 SGHTA and CDR2 FQGNSA. V lost 5 bases and J lost 10, with 15 bases in between. The CDR3 spans 13 residues. The CDR3 nucleotides are TGTGCCAGCAGCCCAGCCAACGGCAGGGAGCAGTTCTTC. As protein: CASSPANGREQFF.

V and J are TRBV7-9 and TRBJ2-5; TRBD1 matches 8 bases. J was trimmed by 9 bases and V by 4 bases; bases with no gene match: 13. The CDR3 sequence is 15 residues long. Germline values: CDR1 SEHNR, CDR2 FQNEAQ (reference sequence). The CDR3, as DNA: TGTGCCAGCAGCTCGGATGGACAGGGAGCAAGGGCCCAGTACTTC. Its translation is CASSSDGQGARAQYF. Using reference TRBV7-9 and TRBJ2-5 for the parts outside the CDR3, the full variable domain is DTGVSQNPRHKITKRGQNVTFRCDPISEHNRLYWYRQTLGQGPEFLTYFQNEAQLEKSRLLSDRFSAERPKGSFSTLEIQRTEQGDSAMYLCASSSDGQGARAQYFGPGTRLLVL.

V gene TRBV18 combines with J gene TRBJ2-6; unclear D gene. V was clipped by 6 bases and J by 2 bases, with 11 bases between them. CDR1 and CDR2 (germline): KGHSH, LQKENI. The CDR3 covers 15 residues. The CDR3 sequence: CASSPPGTGANVLTF. Written as DNA, the CDR3 is TGTGCCAGCTCTCCCCCGGGTACTGGGGCCAACGTCCTGACTTTC.

The chain recombines TRBV6-5 with TRBJ2-5; D perhaps matches TRBD2 (6 bases). This CDR3 is built from 13 residues. CDR1 is MNHEY, CDR2 SVGAGI, per germline. With 5 bases removed from V and 7 bases from J, the gap between germline ends came to 14 bases. CDR3 nucleotides: TGTGCCAGCAGTCCATATAAGGGAGGGACCCAGTACTTC. This sequence encodes CASSPYKGGTQYF.

In this sample, this clone turned up a few times. V is TRBV4-2 and J is TRBJ1-2; maybe TRBD1 (5 bases). The germline CDR1 and CDR2 sequences are LGHNA and YNFKEQ. Trimming stripped 3 bases from V and 0 bases from J, with 11 bases between. The CDR3 length is 15 residues. The CDR3 nucleotides are TGTGCCAGCAGCCAGGATGAGGACACTAACTATGGCTACACCTTC. Encoded protein: CASSQDEDTNYGYTF.

The count of this clone is one. The chain is built from TRBV18 and TRBJ1-1, with a weak D call TRBD1 (6 bases). Trimming pared 4 bases from V and 3 bases from J, leaving 15 bases between. This CDR3 has 15 residues. Germline CDR1 KGHSH, CDR2 LQKENI. The CDR3 loop reads CASSQGKGGDTEAFF. In DNA, the CDR3 is TGTGCCAGCTCACAAGGAAAGGGGGGGGACACTGAAGCTTTCTTT. The full variable domain, with the rest looked up from reference TRBV18 and TRBJ1-1, is NAGVMQNPRHLVRRRGQEARLRCSPMKGHSHVYWYRQLPEEGLKFMVYLQKENIIDESGMPKERFSAEFPKEGPSILRIQQVVRGDSAAYFCASSQGKGGDTEAFFGQGTRLTVV.

The chain joins TRBV25-1 to TRBJ2-1, with D tentatively TRBD2 (7 bases). CDR3 length: 15 residues. The germline V gene encodes CDR1 MGHDK and CDR2 SYGVNS. V lost 2 bases and J 7 bases, leaving 15 bases between the germline ends. The CDR3 nucleotides read TGTGCCAGCAGTGAACAGGGGTGGGGGGGGAATGAGCAGTTCTTC. This codes for CASSEQGWGGNEQFF.

The chain joins TRBV5-1 to TRBJ1-2; D unclear. This CDR3 is 12 amino acids long. Germline values: CDR1 SGHRS, CDR2 YFSETQ. Trimming pared 0 bases from V and 4 bases from J, leaving 4 bases between. The CDR3 coding sequence is TGCGCCAGCAGCTTGGCCGGCTATGGCTACACCTTC. It is translated as CASSLAGYGYTF. Drawing the rest from reference TRBV5-1 and TRBJ1-2, the complete variable domain is KAGVTQTPRYLIKTRGQQVTLSCSPISGHRSVSWYQQTPGQGLQFLFEYFSETQRNKGNFPGRFSGRQFSNSRSEMNVSTLELGDSALYLCASSLAGYGYTFGSGTRLTVV.

A remark on this clone: The junction differs from germline at one of its ends, possibly a read error. The chain carries TRBV2 and TRBJ1-2, with D hard to call. Germline CDR1 and CDR2: SNHLY and FYNNEI. CDR3 length equals 13 residues. The CDR3: CASGEGGNIGYTF. CDR3 nucleotides: TGTGCCAGCGGTGAGGGAGGGAATATTGGCTACACCTTC.

The chain recombines TRBV25-1 with TRBJ2-5; a possible D gene is TRBD1 (6 bases). Germline V lookup: CDR1 MGHDK, CDR2 SYGVNS. V lost 7 bases, J lost 5 bases, and 26 bases lay in between. The CDR3 is 17 residues long. The CDR3: CASTPWVDSGVRETQYF. The CDR3 DNA is TGTGCCAGCACTCCATGGGTGGACAGTGGGGTGCGGGAGACCCAGTACTTC.

This clone is a singleton in its sample. V is TRBV4-3 and J is TRBJ1-5; no clear D. The CDR3 is made up of 14 amino acids. The V end was cut by 6 bases, the J end by 9 bases, with 18 bases between. CDR1 LGHNA and CDR2 YSLEER come from the germline V gene. CDR3 amino acids: CASSQASSRGPQHF. The DNA of the CDR3 is TGCGCCAGCAGTCAGGCGAGTTCACGGGGGCCCCAGCATTTT.

The CDR3 region is CASRIRDSLYEQYF. CDR3 bases: TGTGCCAGCAGAATCCGGGACAGCCTATACGAGCAGTACTTC. V usage is TRBV6-5 and J usage is TRBJ2-7; 7 nucleotides align to TRBD1. The length of the CDR3 is 14 residues. V lost 6 bases, J lost 4 bases, and 9 bases stayed unmatched. Germline-derived CDR1 and CDR2 are MNHEY and SVGAGI.

The chain combines TRBV4-1 with TRBJ2-3; 11 bases line up with TRBD2. This CDR3 is built from 16 residues. Germline V gene data show CDR1 as MGHRA and CDR2 as YSYEKL. Germline trimming cut 0 bases from V and 7 bases from J; bases unmatched to any gene: 6. The CDR3 loop is CASSQEGLADGYTQYF. The CDR3 DNA is TGCGCCAGCAGCCAAGAGGGACTAGCGGACGGGTATACGCAGTATTTT.

The chain combines TRBV19 with TRBJ2-5; possible D gene TRBD1, 8 bases. V gave up 4 bases and J gave up 2 bases, with 20 bases separating them. The V gene's germline CDR1 is LNHDA and CDR2 SQIVND (reference sequence). The CDR3 consists of 17 residues. CDR3 region: CASSSGQGGVQQETQYF. CDR3 bases: TGTGCCAGTAGTAGCGGACAGGGAGGGGTTCAGCAAGAGACCCAGTACTTC.

The chain employs TRBV19 and TRBJ2-1; the D gene is possibly TRBD1 (5 bases). Trimming removed 5 bases from V and 5 bases from J, with 22 bases in between. The CDR3 sequence is 17 residues long. CDR1 is LNHDA, CDR2 SQIVND, per germline (reference sequence). The CDR3 DNA reads as TGTGCCAGTAGTGAAGCCCCAACGGACAACCCACACAATGAGCAGTTCTTC. Translated: CASSEAPTDNPHNEQFF.

This clone was seen a few times. V and J are TRBV13 and TRBJ2-1; 13 nucleotides line up with TRBD2. The CDR3 loop spans 16 amino acids. Germline V gene data show CDR1 as PRHDT and CDR2 as FYEKMQ (reference sequence). V lost 4 bases to trimming and J lost 9 bases; unmatched junction nucleotides: 9. The CDR3: CASSSPGTSGMGEQFF. CDR3 sequence (DNA): TGTGCCAGCAGCTCCCCCGGGACTAGCGGGATGGGTGAGCAGTTCTTC. Variable domain in full (rest from reference TRBV13 and TRBJ2-1): AAGVIQSPRHLIKEKRETATLKCYPIPRHDTVYWYQQGPGQDPQFLISFYEKMQSDKGSIPDRFSAQQFSDYHSELNMSSLELGDSALYFCASSSPGTSGMGEQFFGPGTRLTVL.

The chain couples TRBV19 to TRBJ1-1; D perhaps matches TRBD1 (6 bases). CDR1 is LNHDA and CDR2 is SQIVND in the germline V gene (reference sequence). The V end lost 7 bases, the J end lost 3 bases, and 15 bases lay between the germline ends. The CDR3 totals 14 residues. CDR3 loop: CASTQAGGHTEAFF. The CDR3 bases are TGTGCCAGTACTCAGGCGGGGGGCCACACTGAAGCTTTCTTT.

The chain links TRBV6-5 to TRBJ2-2, with D possibly matching TRBD2 (6 bases). Deletions cut 8 bases from V and 4 bases from J, with 11 bases between. The CDR3 runs to 13 residues. Germline loops: CDR1 MNHEY, CDR2 SVGAGI. Written as DNA, the CDR3 is TGTGCCAGCGGGACTCCCCTCACCGGGGAGCTGTTTTTT. Translation gives CASGTPLTGELFF.

The chain recombines TRBV6-4 with TRBJ2-1; D call uncertain. CDR1 is MRHNA, CDR2 SNTAGT, per germline. V lost 4 bases to trimming and J lost 6 bases, with 10 bases between them. This CDR3 region has 13 residues. CDR3 nucleotides: TGTGCCAGCAGTGCAGAATGGGCCAATGAGCAGTTCTTC. Protein product: CASSAEWANEQFF.

The V and J genes are TRBV7-2 and TRBJ2-2, with a weak D call TRBD2 (5 bases). This CDR3 has 15 residues. Deletions cut 5 bases from V and 5 bases from J, with 15 bases between. CDR1 is SGHTA and CDR2 is FQGNSA in the germline V gene. DNA of the CDR3: TGTGCCAGCAGCCCTGCGGCTAGCCAAACCGGGGAGCTGTTTTTT. It encodes CASSPAASQTGELFF.

The chain joins TRBV6-5 to TRBJ2-2, with D possibly being TRBD2 (6 bases). This CDR3 comprises 13 residues. V lost 5 bases and J 3 bases, leaving 7 bases between the germline ends. The germline V gene encodes CDR1 MNHEY and CDR2 SVGAGI. CDR3 protein: CASSREDTGELFF. CDR3 in DNA: TGTGCCAGCAGTAGGGAGGACACCGGGGAGCTGTTTTTT.

Turning to this clone: The germline gene is not matched at one end of the junction; a read error may be the cause. The V and J genes are TRBV11-1 and TRBJ2-5, with 8 bases fitting TRBD2. The CDR3 is 18 amino acids. The germline V gene encodes CDR1 SGHAT and CDR2 FQDESV (reference sequence). This chain's CDR3 is CASSLGFRAGAFSETQYF. The CDR3 bases are TGTGCCAGCAGCTTAGGTTTTCGAGCGGGAGCGTTTAGTGAGACCCAATACTTC.

The rearrangement links TRBV25-1 to TRBJ2-5; D is possibly TRBD2 (6 bases). Trimming left V 2 bases short and J 5 bases short, with 15 bases between. This CDR3 region has 15 residues. The germline V gene encodes CDR1 MGHDK and CDR2 SYGVNS. CDR3 DNA sequence: TGTGCCAGCAGTGAAACTAGGGGACTCGGGGAGACCCAGTACTTC. It codes for CASSETRGLGETQYF.

The chain employs TRBV6-1 and TRBJ1-2; possibly TRBD1 for D (6 bases). CDR1 and CDR2 (germline): MNHNS, SASEGT. The V and J ends lost 0 bases and 7 bases respectively, with 12 bases between them. The CDR3 has 14 amino acids. CDR3 residues: CASSEAFEGVGYTF. The CDR3 DNA reads TGTGCCAGCAGTGAAGCGTTCGAGGGGGTTGGCTACACCTTC.

The rearrangement links TRBV27 to TRBJ1-2; D unresolved. CDR1 MNHEY and CDR2 SMNVEV come from the germline V gene (reference sequence). The CDR3 spans 15 residues. V dropped 5 bases and J dropped 4 bases, with 17 bases sitting between them. In DNA, the CDR3 is TGTGCCAGCAGTCCCCTGGCGTCGGGTCCCTATGGCTACACCTTC. This translates into CASSPLASGPYGYTF.

The rearrangement links TRBV5-1 to TRBJ2-3, with 11 bases lining up with TRBD2. This CDR3 region has 17 residues. Trimming removed 4 bases from V and 7 bases from J; junction bases left unmatched: 14. Germline CDR1 is SGHRS and CDR2 is YFSETQ. The CDR3 sequence: CASSSDSGGAKLYTQYF. DNA for the CDR3: TGCGCCAGCAGCAGTGATAGCGGGGGGGCTAAGTTGTATACGCAGTATTTT.

This chain links TRBV4-3 with TRBJ2-1; a possible D gene is TRBD2 (6 bases). V lost 2 bases to trimming and J lost 10 bases, with 21 bases between them. Germline V gene data show CDR1 as LGHNA and CDR2 as YSLEER. This CDR3 is 16 amino acids long. The CDR3 nucleotides read TGCGCCAGCAGCCAATGGGCGACGGGGGAAGGTGGAGAGCAGTTCTTC. Encoded protein: CASSQWATGEGGEQFF.